This TCR beta chain was captured by sequencing in a study of siplizumab effects on memory and regulatory T cells (dated by TCRdb to about 2019). In terms of the full investigation: The study examined how the anti-CD2 antibody siplizumab affects alloreactive T-cell subsets in allogeneic mixed lymphocyte reactions built from human PBMCs.

Via the germline V gene, CDR1 is ENHRY and CDR2 SYGVKD. The CDR3 goes from the cysteine to the phenylalanine over 19 residues. Left in the record is the CDR3 DNA by itself, 57 bases read in frame from the first base. Ends trimmed: V by 5 bases, J by 0 bases; bases unmatched to a gene: 13. A word on this clone: Its antigen remains unidentified. No quality values exist for individual bases; no much larger clone is one base distant.

Results the study describes overall, beyond this receptor: Greater diversity appeared to be present in unstimulated naive T cells than in memory T cells, and a substantial contribution to the alloresponse seemed to be made by naive cells. Whether proliferating Tregs from siplizumab cultures were suppressive was not functionally confirmed. The cumulative frequency of alloreactive sequences traceable to unstimulated CD4+ memory T cells was significantly reduced by siplizumab. A naive or memory phenotype could not be assigned to roughly 75-95% of proliferating CD4+ or CD8+ clones. Among mappable alloreactive CD4+ clones, an average Treg-derived fraction of roughly 70% was observed with siplizumab, compared with roughly 28% in control reactions. Sequences below about 10^-5 frequency were poorly captured, so only a minor fraction of alloreactive clones could be mapped to unstimulated subsets.

The library was produced with the immunoSEQ multiplex PCR assay. Some 100,000 TCR templates per sample were assayed by the deep sequencing platform. Genomic DNA extracted from sorted T cells was used for TCRbeta CDR3 sequencing. On the authors' methods: The R programming language was used for the clonal analysis of the TCRbeta CDR3 data. Alloreactive CD4+ and CD8+ clones were identified by comparing unstimulated samples to CFSE-low samples taken after the reaction. By matching sequences to the repertoires of sorted unstimulated Treg and non-Treg cells, each alloreactive CD4+ clone was assigned a regulatory or non-regulatory origin. TCRdb retrieved this table from immuneACCESS and kept in-frame rearrangements only. Not all clones are present; in checked studies, unresolved V genes account for under half, and no reason is known for the remainder. D and trimming come from the DNA, and the V and J calls and clone size come from that table. The sample table contains about 87,000 clones; only one count was recorded for around 94% of them. Approximately 0.31% of the sample is in the top ten clones.

TCRbeta CDR3 sequencing was performed on sorted unstimulated T cells and on proliferating T cells recovered from mixed lymphocyte reactions. Fresh whole blood from some ten HLA-typed healthy donors was used as the source from which PBMCs were isolated. To map where alloreactive clones came from, unstimulated CD4+ non-regulatory T cells were FACS-sorted. The rearranged chain carries TRBV10-3 and TRBJ1-5; TRBD1 lines up with 10 middle nucleotides. This clonotype was sampled from a human donor in good health. The source material was non-Treg CD4+ T cells sorted from blood. What this sample's cell subset or site label stands for: FACS-sorted unstimulated CD4+ non-regulatory T cells. The nucleotides read TGTGCCATCAGTATAGTCCCCGGGACAGGGGCCGGTAGCAATCAGCCCCAGCATTTT. Its translation reads: CAISIVPGTGAGSNQPQHF.